This T cell receptor beta chain originates from a study of blood T cells in healthy people across ages (dated by TCRdb to between 2015 and 2016). Notes on the research overall: Template switching captured roughly one uniquely barcoded TCR beta cDNA molecule per two T cells in model experiments. Donors were grouped into four age groups: young (average approximately 15 years), middle-aged (approximately 41), aged (around 60) and long-lived (roughly 80). The study analyzed two additional independent replicas of 1 million unique cDNA reads from the same blood draw for two donors, one aged 18 to 30 and one aged 80 or older. Using deep sequencing normalized with unique cDNA molecular identifiers, the study measured how TCR beta repertoire diversity changes with age.

This clonotype has only a few counts. The clone's antigen remains unknown. No base quality information exists; no much larger clone differs at one position. Preparation of the library involved 5' RACE. For sequencing, an Illumina HiSeq 2500 was employed. A second 7 to 11 cycle PCR used a sample-barcoded 5' primer and a J-beta primer mix. A template-switch 5' adaptor carrying 12 random nucleotides introduced a unique molecular identifier onto each TCR beta cDNA molecule. Each sample yielded at least 3 million CDR3-containing paired-end reads. All of the RNA was converted into first-strand cDNA using the Mint cDNA synthesis kit, with a TRBC-specific oligonucleotide serving as the primer. All cDNA was treated with uracil-DNA glycosylase and then went through a first 18-cycle PCR with the universal primers M1SS and BC2_uni_R. As for the original processing: For normalization, 1 million high-quality reads, each with a distinct molecular identifier, were randomly selected from each sample. Reads with shared molecular identifiers were discarded instead of being binned into consensus sequences. MiTCR, run with a Q25 quality threshold and the strictest error-elimination algorithm, handled CDR3 identification, clonotype clustering and error correction. Lower-bound total TCR beta diversity was estimated with a nonparametric unseen species model using Euler transformation. TCRdb took the public reads, trimmed them with fastp at Q25, ran MiXCR for clone calling and kept in-frame beta chains. Each entry is one CDR3 protein sequence, shown with its most common DNA and genes. The V and J calls and clone size come from TCRdb's table, not from the authors' own analysis. For this sample the table gives under 700,000 distinct CDR3 sequences, of which 24% were detected only once. 8.5% to 9.5% of the sample rests with the top ten.

The germline V and J ends show losses of 1 base and 4 bases respectively, and no gene match explains 2 bases of the junction. For CDR1 and CDR2, the germline V gene lists SGHRS and YFSETQ. From the cysteine through the phenylalanine, the CDR3 covers 16 amino acids. The entry retains the CDR3 DNA only, 48 bases that are in frame from base 1. What the authors observed across the whole study: As age increased, observed TCR beta diversity per million T cells dropped in a roughly linear way, and a significant reduction was already evident by age 40. The CMV infection status of donors was not known, potentially confounding age-related changes in expanded clonotypes. Observed TCR beta diversity correlated strongly with the percentage of naive T cells measured by flow cytometry. Estimates of total diversity based on one million sequenced T cells were regarded as lower bounds and as underestimates. Because profiling used bulk unsorted PBMCs, naive and antigen-experienced compartments could not be compared conclusively. Compared with the aged group, the long-lived group had more naive CD4+ T cells, fewer expanded clones and increased TCR diversity, a pattern suggesting age selection.

Systemically healthy Caucasian individuals from Russia, approximately 39 in total and aged roughly 6 to 100 years, were included as donors. Each donor gave 8 to 10 milliliters of peripheral blood, collected into EDTA-treated Vacutainer tubes. Ficoll-Paque density-gradient centrifugation was used to isolate PBMCs, with at least 6 million obtained per sample. Trizol reagent was used to extract total RNA from the PBMCs, yielding at least 5.5 micrograms per sample. For every donor, an aliquot of PBMCs went through flow cytometry to measure the percentages of naive CD45RAhigh/CD27high T cells. A further study also used this sample, focusing on T cells of mothers and their children. The second study, in turn, reports: Nine systemically healthy Caucasian individuals served as donors, namely three mothers together with their six children. cDNA synthesis consumed the entire amount of extracted RNA, loaded at approximately 1.6 ug RNA in each 15 ul reaction. In the second PCR, the M1S primer added sample barcodes and 2-4 random nucleotides. More than 8.5 million TCR beta CDR3 reads were obtained from each mother, and some 3.3 million reads were obtained from each child. Thymic selection similarly shapes TCR recombination output in related and unrelated pairs, with minor effect from inherited differences. Related mother-child pairs always showed normalized repertoire overlap that was slightly higher than in unrelated mother-child pairs, though the difference was never significant. No persistent microchimeric T cell clones were detected, at a sensitivity of around 100 clones per million clonotypes. To look for features that set related mother-child pairs apart from unrelated individuals, the researchers ran deep NGS to compare the TCR beta repertoires of mothers and children. On average, the children were approximately 11 +/- 4 years old, while the mothers were about 40 +/- 4 years old. After adapters were ligated using NEBNext reagents, the libraries underwent 100+100 nt paired-end sequencing on an Illumina HiSeq 2000. Mother and child libraries were prepared a month apart and sequenced in separate runs to prevent cross-contamination. Between roughly 450,000 and 2,000,000 distinct TCR beta clonotypes were identified per donor. Naive TCR beta clonotypes were estimated from low-frequency clonotypes matched to each donor's FACS-determined naive share, without sorting.

The sequence is built from TRBV5-1 and TRBJ2-3, with 14 middle bases fitting TRBD2. The sequenced sample was blood. The sequence came from a boy younger than 18 in good health. The nucleotide sequence is TGCGCCAGCAGCTTGTTGACTAGCGGGGGGGCAGATACGCAGTATTTT. Its protein is CASSLLTSGGADTQYF.